The sequence of this T cell receptor (beta chain) was determined in a study of shared clonotypes between healthy human individuals. Whole-study context: Sampling drew on donors who were a couple of women and a few men aged 18 to 49.

Germline V CDR1 and CDR2: MDHEN, SYDVKM. This CDR3 has 16 amino acids. J gave up 0 bases and V 5 bases, and 10 bases lay outside the gene matches. Every subset had its genomic DNA shared out evenly among several immunoSEQ plates. This table comes from immunoSEQ multiplex PCR, and its TCRdb copy is limited to in-frame clones, with some not included. The sample holds more than 2 million clones, just over 90% seen once. Broader study findings: Some clonotypes were shared by all four sorted-subset donors, while others were not shared. The non-shared ones had lower generation probabilities than the shared ones.

A remark on this clone: Its antigen is not identified.

As defined, naive CD8 cells were CD45RO-negative and positively selected for CCR7, with terminally differentiated effector memory CD45RA+ cells excluded. The sequencing sample was made of naive CD8+ T cells from PBMCs. The gene calls are TRBV28 and TRBJ2-7; 7 bases align to TRBD1. The clonotype was recovered from a man between 18 and 35 years old in good health. Some clones in this sample may be carry-over from other donors' samples. The CDR3 bases are TGTGCCAGCAGTGCCAATACAGGGGCAAGCTCCTACGAGCAGTACTTC. Amino acid sequence: CASSANTGASSYEQYF.